One and the same sample provided the 29 T cell receptor beta chains below, sequenced in a study of T cells in Graves' hyperthyroidism and ophthalmopathy. Researchers amplified the TCR beta CDR3 regions from RNA transcripts. During a first-round RT-PCR of the TCR CDR3, the HTBI primer set was used. TCRdb reanalysed the multiplex PCR reads using MiXCR and keeps one entry per CDR3 protein. The repertoire has about 200,000 distinct CDR3 sequences, roughly a sixth of them found once; the top ten carry roughly 50%. Sequenced sample: blood. All receptors come from a woman aged 50 to 65 with Graves' hyperthyroidism.

The gene calls are TRBV29-1 and TRBJ1-5; D remains unclear. CDR1 is SQVTM, CDR2 ANQGSEA, per germline. V lost 4 bases and J lost 4, with 11 bases in between. This CDR3 region has 13 residues. The CDR3 nucleotides are TGCAGCGTTGGGTACGGGAGAAATCAGCCCCAGCATTTT. Translating it yields CSVGYGRNQPQHF.

This clonotype showed up just a few times. The chain employs TRBV7-2 and TRBJ1-1; weak D call: TRBD1 (6 bases). The CDR3 has 14 amino acids. V lost 7 bases and J lost 4, with 16 bases in between. Looked up from germline, CDR1 is SGHTA and CDR2 is FQGNSA. The CDR3 loop reads CASTLGGAGTEAFF. The DNA of the CDR3 is TGTGCCAGCACCTTGGGGGGCGCGGGCACTGAAGCTTTCTTT. Supplemented by reference TRBV7-2 and TRBJ1-1, the full variable domain reads GAGVSQSPSNKVTEKGKDVELRCDPISGHTALYWYRQSLGQGLEFLIYFQGNSAPDKSGLPSDRFSAERTGGSVSTLTIQRTQQEDSAVYLCASTLGGAGTEAFFGQGTRLTVV.

The rearrangement links TRBV9 to TRBJ1-6; D uncertain. The V gene lost 3 bases and the J gene lost 7 bases, with 11 bases spanning the gap. Germline CDR1 is SGDLS and CDR2 is YYNGEE. The CDR3 is made up of 14 amino acids. CDR3 bases: TGTGCCAGCAGCGCTAAGGGAGCGAATTCACCCCTCCACTTT. Protein: CASSAKGANSPLHF. The entire variable domain, with the rest obtained from reference TRBV9 and TRBJ1-6, is as follows: DSGVTQTPKHLITATGQRVTLRCSPRSGDLSVYWYQQSLDQGLQFLIQYYNGEERAKGNILERFSAQQFPDLHSELNLSSLELGDSALYFCASSAKGANSPLHFGNGTRLTVT.

In its sample, this clonotype was seen many times. The chain joins TRBV11-3 to TRBJ2-7, with TRBD1 identical over 9 bases. CDR3 length: 15 amino acids. Germline assignment: CDR1 SGHNT and CDR2 YENEEA. V lost 5 bases and J lost 2; bases outside the gene matches: 7. The CDR3 loop reads CASSPGGQGAYEQYF. As DNA, the CDR3 is TGTGCCAGCAGCCCTGGGGGACAGGGAGCCTACGAGCAGTACTTC.

Ten or more counts support this clonotype. The chain links TRBV27 to TRBJ2-7; 9 nucleotides agree with TRBD2. V shed 6 bases and J 6 bases; nucleotides not matched to a gene: 9. Germline CDR1 reads MNHEY; CDR2 reads SMNVEV (reference sequence). The CDR3 has 14 amino acids. The CDR3 loop is CASSFAGGPSEQYF. As DNA, the CDR3 is TGTGCCAGCAGCTTTGCGGGAGGGCCCAGCGAGCAGTACTTC.

This clonotype showed up just a few times. This sequence joins TRBV30 and TRBJ1-1; D unresolved. CDR3 length: 14 residues. Deletions cut 3 bases from V and 1 base from J, with 12 bases between. Germline assignment: CDR1 GTSNPN and CDR2 SVGIG (reference sequence). In nucleotides, the CDR3 is TGTGCCTGGAGCCCGGCCCTATCGAACACTGAAGCTTTCTTT. It specifies CAWSPALSNTEAFF.

This clonotype was seen repeatedly, ten times or more. The chain couples TRBV11-2 to TRBJ2-1; D call uncertain. The germline V gene encodes CDR1 SGHAT and CDR2 FQNNGV. The CDR3 spans 17 residues. V lost 5 bases and J 0 bases, leaving 17 bases between the germline ends. Written as DNA, the CDR3 is TGTGCCAGCAGCCGCACCTCTGGGGTAAGCTCCTACAATGAGCAGTTCTTC. It specifies CASSRTSGVSSYNEQFF.

The genes are TRBV2 and TRBJ2-1; possible D gene TRBD1, 7 bases. Germline V gene lookup returns CDR1 SNHLY and CDR2 FYNNEI. The CDR3 is 13 amino acids. V dropped 4 bases and J dropped 13 bases, with 17 bases sitting between them. The chain's CDR3 is CASSVSGDSPQFF. Written as DNA, the CDR3 is TGTGCCAGCAGTGTGTCGGGGGACAGCCCCCAGTTCTTC.

The chain couples TRBV10-3 to TRBJ1-1, with 9 bases fitting TRBD1. V trimming: 6 bases; J trimming: 5 bases; junction bases outside the gene matches: 7. The germline CDR1 and CDR2 sequences are ENHRY and SYGVKD. CDR3 size: 14 residues. CDR3 coding DNA: TGTGCCATCAGGAGGGGACAGGGATTAACTGAAGCTTTCTTT. It specifies CAIRRGQGLTEAFF.

The gene calls are TRBV18 and TRBJ1-1; weak D call: TRBD1 (5 bases). Looked up from germline, CDR1 is KGHSH and CDR2 is LQKENI. The CDR3 sequence is 16 residues long. The V and J ends lost 3 bases and 1 base respectively, with 15 bases between them. The CDR3 DNA sequence: TGTGCCAGCTCACCCCGACAGTCTGGAGGGAACACTGAAGCTTTCTTT. Residues: CASSPRQSGGNTEAFF.

The rearrangement links TRBV6-1 to TRBJ2-5; 10 positions agree with TRBD1. CDR1 MNHNS and CDR2 SASEGT come from the germline V gene. The J segment lost 5 bases and the V segment lost 7 bases, leaving 10 bases of the junction unmatched. This CDR3 spans 15 amino acids. CDR3 sequence (DNA): TGTGCCAGCAAGATTGGACAGGGGGTTTTTGAGACCCAGTACTTC. The encoded protein is CASKIGQGVFETQYF.

This clonotype was seen ten or more times. The DNA for the CDR3 is TGTGCCAGCAGTTACACGTCGCTCGGGGGGGGGATCAATCAGCCCCAGCATTTT. Residues: CASSYTSLGGGINQPQHF. V usage is TRBV6-5 and J usage is TRBJ1-5; D may be TRBD1 (5 bases). Germline V gene data show CDR1 as MNHEY and CDR2 as SVGAGI. V was pared by 2 bases and J by 3 bases, with 20 bases between. The CDR3 contains 18 residues.

This clonotype was counted at least ten times. The J gene is TRBJ1-1, the V gene TRBV6-1; 8 nucleotides align to TRBD1. V was pared by 6 bases and J by 1 base, with 7 bases of the junction left unmatched. Looked up from germline, CDR1 is MNHNS and CDR2 is SASEGT. The CDR3 runs 15 residues. In DNA, the CDR3 is TGTGCCAGCAGAAGCGCGGGACAGGCGAACACTGAAGCTTTCTTT. Amino acids: CASRSAGQANTEAFF.

In its sample, this clonotype was seen many times. The gene calls are TRBV20-1 and TRBJ2-7; D perhaps matches TRBD1 (5 bases). There are 11 residues in the CDR3. Trimming took 6 bases from V and 2 from J, leaving 8 bases between them. Germline-derived CDR1 and CDR2 are DFQATT and SNEGSKA (reference sequence). CDR3 in DNA: TGCAGTGCCTGGACACCCTACGAGCAGTACTTC. Amino acid sequence: CSAWTPYEQYF.

In this sample, this clonotype turned up many times. The rearrangement joins TRBV18 to TRBJ2-3, with 8 positions matching TRBD1. CDR1 is KGHSH, CDR2 LQKENI, per germline. J gave up 5 bases and V 3 bases, and 10 bases lay outside the gene matches. CDR3 size: 16 residues. CDR3 nucleotide sequence: TGTGCCAGCTCACCCCTGGGACAGGCTTCTAGAGATACGCAGTATTTT. Its protein is CASSPLGQASRDTQYF.

This clonotype has more than one count but fewer than ten. The DNA for the CDR3 is TGTGCCACCAGTCTGACCAGATCGAACACCGGGGAGCTGTTTTTT. It encodes CATSLTRSNTGELFF. The V and J genes are TRBV24-1 and TRBJ2-2; no clear D gene. The V gene's germline CDR1 is KGHDR and CDR2 SFDVKD. V was cut by 6 bases and J by 0 bases, with 10 bases left in between. This CDR3 region has 15 residues.

This clonotype was recorded a few times. A much larger clone sits a single nucleotide away, making a read error possible. The chain combines TRBV20-1 with TRBJ2-1; perhaps TRBD2 as D (5 bases). This CDR3 region has 15 residues. The germline V gene encodes CDR1 DFQATT and CDR2 SNEGSKA (reference sequence). In DNA, the CDR3 is TGCAGTGCTAGTGACGGTCTAGCCTTATACAATGAGCAGTCCTTC. Protein sequence: CSASDGLALYNEQSF.

This clonotype was counted many times. The rearrangement joins TRBV12-3 or TRBV12-4 to TRBJ2-3; the match to TRBD2 covers 10 bases. CDR3 size: 16 residues. With V trimmed by 3 bases and J by 5 bases, 8 bases remained unmatched. The CDR3 nucleotides are TGTGCCAGCAGTTTTTGGCTAGCGGGAGAGGTAGATACGCAGTATTTT. Encoded protein: CASSFWLAGEVDTQYF.

In its sample, this clonotype was seen many times. This chain joins TRBV28 and TRBJ1-2; D possibly corresponds to TRBD1 (5 bases). In germline, CDR1 is MDHEN, CDR2 SYDVKM. Between the trimmed V and J ends, which lost 1 base and 2 bases, there was a span of 8 bases. The CDR3 length is 14 residues. The DNA for the CDR3 is TGTGCCAGCAGTTTATCGGGGCTCAACTATGGCTACACCTTC. Translating it yields CASSLSGLNYGYTF.

This clonotype was observed at least ten times. The CDR3 DNA reads TGTGCCACCAGTGACAAGGGACGGCCTCTCACAGATACGCAGTATTTT. Translating it yields CATSDKGRPLTDTQYF. V usage is TRBV24-1 and J usage is TRBJ2-3; D possibly uses TRBD1 or TRBD2 (5 bases each). CDR3 length: 16 amino acids. CDR1 and CDR2 from the germline V gene are KGHDR and SFDVKD. The ends were cut back, 4 bases at V and 2 bases at J, with 15 bases in the middle.

The J gene is TRBJ2-7, the V gene TRBV7-2; 10 nucleotides line up with TRBD2. Trimming at V came to 0 bases and at J to 8 bases, leaving 16 bases not matched to a gene. Germline V gene sequence: CDR1 SGHTA, CDR2 FQGNSA. CDR3 length: 18 amino acids. The CDR3 DNA reads as TGTGCCAGCAGCTTAGCGACTAGGGCTAGCGGGGGACCTACGAAGCAGTACTTC. This sequence encodes CASSLATRASGGPTKQYF.

This clonotype was seen at least ten times. The chain links TRBV29-1 to TRBJ1-2; D unclear. This CDR3 has 13 residues. The germline V gene encodes CDR1 SQVTM and CDR2 ANQGSEA. Trimming pared 3 bases from V and 6 bases from J, leaving 14 bases between. The CDR3 sequence: CSVDSSPRDGYTF. CDR3 nucleotide sequence: TGCAGCGTTGATTCTAGCCCAAGGGATGGCTACACCTTC.

This clonotype was detected many times. The chain joins TRBV5-1 to TRBJ2-3; D gene uncertain. The V gene lost 1 base and the J gene lost 6 bases, with 9 bases spanning the gap. Germline V lookup: CDR1 SGHRS, CDR2 YFSETQ. The CDR3 is 13 amino acids. In DNA form, the CDR3 reads TGCGCCAGCAGCTTGCGTTTGAGTGATACGCAGTATTTT. Translating it yields CASSLRLSDTQYF.

The gene calls are TRBV27 and TRBJ2-2, with TRBD2 matching over 8 bases. Germline trimming cut 7 bases from V and 5 bases from J; bases unmatched to any gene: 9. This CDR3 has 15 amino acids. Germline CDR1 is MNHEY and CDR2 is SMNVEV (reference sequence). The CDR3 reads CASTKFGGVTGELFF. Here the CDR3 DNA reads TGTGCCAGCACCAAATTCGGGGGGGTAACCGGGGAGCTGTTTTTT.

Ten or more counts support this clonotype. This sequence joins TRBV3-1 and TRBJ2-7; TRBD1 matches at 8 bases. CDR1 LGHDT and CDR2 YNNKEL come from the germline V gene (reference sequence). V was pared by 3 bases and J by 7 bases, with 8 bases of the junction left unmatched. The CDR3 has 14 amino acids. The CDR3 sequence: CASSHESGGDEQYF. In DNA form, the CDR3 reads TGTGCCAGCAGCCATGAATCAGGGGGCGATGAGCAGTACTTC.

This clonotype was counted only a few times. This chain uses TRBV18 with TRBJ2-7; D perhaps matches TRBD1 (5 bases). The germline V and J ends were trimmed by 1 base and 3 bases, with 10 bases remaining between them. The CDR3 consists of 14 residues. Germline-derived CDR1 and CDR2 are KGHSH and LQKENI. CDR3 region: CASSPQQESYEQYF. Here the CDR3 DNA reads TGTGCCAGCTCACCACAACAGGAGAGCTACGAGCAGTACTTC.

V gene TRBV10-3 combines with J gene TRBJ1-5; no clear D. Trimming left V 6 bases short and J 7 bases short, with 16 bases between. This CDR3 contains 14 residues. CDR1 is ENHRY and CDR2 is SYGVKD in the germline V gene. CDR3: CAISTGVPEQPQHF. The CDR3, as DNA: TGTGCCATCAGCACCGGGGTTCCAGAGCAGCCCCAGCATTTT.

This clonotype appeared many times. This rearrangement joins TRBV11-2 to TRBJ2-1; 10 positions match TRBD2. CDR1 and CDR2 from the germline V gene are SGHAT and FQNNGV. The CDR3 spans 13 residues. Losses at the gene ends were 5 bases for V and 8 bases for J; bases not matched to a gene: 3. The CDR3 DNA is TGTGCCAGCAGCCCCGGGACTAGCGATGAGCAGTTCTTC. Amino acids: CASSPGTSDEQFF.

This clonotype was observed at least ten times. V gene TRBV30 combines with J gene TRBJ1-5; 9 positions agree with TRBD1. V shed 1 base and J 7 bases; nucleotides not matched to a gene: 8. This CDR3 contains 15 residues. CDR1 is GTSNPN and CDR2 is SVGIG in the germline V gene (reference sequence). CDR3 coding DNA: TGTGCCTGGAGTGCTCACAGGGGGCAGGAACAGCCCCAGCATTTT. Translated: CAWSAHRGQEQPQHF.